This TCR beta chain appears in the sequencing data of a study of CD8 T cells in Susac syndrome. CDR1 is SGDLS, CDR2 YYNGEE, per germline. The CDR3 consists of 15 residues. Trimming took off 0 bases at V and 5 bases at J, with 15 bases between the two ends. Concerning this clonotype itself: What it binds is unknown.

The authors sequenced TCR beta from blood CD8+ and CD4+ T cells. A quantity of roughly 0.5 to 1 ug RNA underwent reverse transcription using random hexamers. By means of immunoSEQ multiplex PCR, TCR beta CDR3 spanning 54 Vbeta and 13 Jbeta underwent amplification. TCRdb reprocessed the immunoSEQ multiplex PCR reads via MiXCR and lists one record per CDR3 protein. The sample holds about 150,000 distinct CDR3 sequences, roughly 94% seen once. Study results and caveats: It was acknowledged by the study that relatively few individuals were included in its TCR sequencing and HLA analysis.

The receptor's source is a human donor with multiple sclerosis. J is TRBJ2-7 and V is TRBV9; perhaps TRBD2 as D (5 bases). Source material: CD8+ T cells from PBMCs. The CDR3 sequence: CASSVVPEAGHEQYF. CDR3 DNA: TGTGCCAGCAGCGTAGTTCCCGAGGCGGGCCACGAGCAGTACTTC.